A selection of T cell receptor beta chains follows, all from one sample in a study of blood T cell repertoires in COVID-19. Produced via immunoSEQ multiplex PCR; TCRdb's table is partial and in-frame only. Found here are over 150,000 clones, roughly 79% of them singletons; the top ten hold around 6.9%. The sample comprised peripheral blood. The receptor set was obtained from a human donor with acute or convalescent COVID-19. The donor label of this sample is uncertain. Each CDR3 is given with its conserved first and last residue. A D gene is named only where the DNA matches it firmly. Part of the rows lack a size; the others show once, few, many or a class for expanded clones.

CDR3aa: CASSAGGDTGELFF
CDR3nt: TGCGCCAGCAGCGCGGGAGGGGACACCGGGGAGCTGTTTTTT
v_gene: TRBV5-1
abundance: NA
len: 14
j_gene: TRBJ2-2
d_gene: TRBD2

CDR3aa: CASSLGLAGSYEQYF
CDR3nt: TGTGCCAGCAGCCTGGGACTAGCGGGCTCCTACGAGCAGTACTTC
v_gene: TRBV3-1/TRBV3-2
abundance: NA
len: 15
j_gene: TRBJ2-7
d_gene: TRBD2

CDR3aa: CASSYLTGSSGNTIYF
CDR3nt: TGTGCCAGCAGTTACCTGACTGGGAGCTCTGGAAACACCATATATTTT
v_gene: TRBV6-2/TRBV6-3
abundance: NA
len: 16
j_gene: TRBJ1-3
d_gene: NA

CDR3aa: CASSPGLGWFF
CDR3nt: TGTGCCAGCAGCCCTGGACTAGGATGGTTCTTC
v_gene: TRBV7-8
abundance: many
len: 11
j_gene: TRBJ2-1
d_gene: TRBD2

CDR3aa: CASSLASTGGQETQYF
CDR3nt: TGTGCCAGCAGCTTAGCCTCGACAGGGGGTCAAGAGACCCAGTACTTC
v_gene: TRBV7-2
abundance: NA
len: 16
j_gene: TRBJ2-5
d_gene: TRBD1

CDR3aa: CASSLDGRVDQPQHF
CDR3nt: TGTGCCAGCAGCTTGGATGGGAGGGTCGATCAGCCCCAGCATTTT
v_gene: TRBV5-4
abundance: NA
len: 15
j_gene: TRBJ1-5
d_gene: NA

CDR3aa: CASSQDRGNSPLHF
CDR3nt: TGTGCCAGCAGCCAGGACAGGGGTAATTCACCCCTCCACTTT
v_gene: TRBV7-9
abundance: NA
len: 14
j_gene: TRBJ1-6
d_gene: TRBD1

CDR3aa: CASSEWGMDRPTTSGYTF
CDR3nt: TGTGCCAGCAGTGAATGGGGAATGGACAGGCCTACAACCTCTGGCTACACCTTC
v_gene: TRBV6-1
abundance: once
len: 18
j_gene: TRBJ1-2
d_gene: TRBD1

CDR3aa: CASTVGTAFEAFF
CDR3nt: TGTGCCAGTACCGTTGGGACAGCTTTTGAAGCTTTCTTT
v_gene: TRBV19
abundance: NA
len: 13
j_gene: TRBJ1-1
d_gene: TRBD1

CDR3aa: CASSLRKGQGNTGELFF
CDR3nt: TGTGCCAGCAGCTTAAGGAAGGGACAGGGGAACACCGGGGAGCTGTTTTTT
v_gene: TRBV7-2
abundance: few
len: 17
j_gene: TRBJ2-2
d_gene: TRBD1

CDR3aa: CASSLTGGNQPQHF
CDR3nt: TGCGCCAGCAGCTTGACAGGAGGCAATCAGCCCCAGCATTTT
v_gene: TRBV5-1
abundance: NA
len: 14
j_gene: TRBJ1-5
d_gene: NA

CDR3aa: CASSLDWGREKLFF
CDR3nt: TGTGCCAGCAGCTTAGACTGGGGGCGTGAAAAACTGTTTTTT
v_gene: TRBV7-9
abundance: few
len: 14
j_gene: TRBJ1-4
d_gene: NA

CDR3aa: CASSLGVAESTDTQYF
CDR3nt: TGTGCCAGCAGCTTGGGGGTCGCGGAAAGCACAGATACGCAGTATTTT
v_gene: TRBV5-8
abundance: NA
len: 16
j_gene: TRBJ2-3
d_gene: NA

CDR3aa: CASSPTRGAGELFF
CDR3nt: TGTGCCAGCAGCCCTACTCGGGGGGCCGGGGAGCTGTTTTTT
v_gene: TRBV5-4
abundance: NA
len: 14
j_gene: TRBJ2-2
d_gene: TRBD2

CDR3aa: CASSLAGEGTGELFF
CDR3nt: TGTGCCAGCTCCTTAGCGGGAGAGGGCACCGGGGAGCTGTTTTTT
v_gene: TRBV9
abundance: NA
len: 15
j_gene: TRBJ2-2
d_gene: TRBD2

CDR3aa: CASSGGRTNTEAFF
CDR3nt: TGCGCCAGCAGCGGAGGACGGACGAACACTGAAGCTTTCTTT
v_gene: TRBV5-1
abundance: once
len: 14
j_gene: TRBJ1-1
d_gene: NA

CDR3aa: CAGRLQGAGPQHF
CDR3nt: TGTGCCGGCAGGCTACAGGGGGCTGGACCCCAGCATTTT
v_gene: TRBV2
abundance: NA
len: 13
j_gene: TRBJ1-5
d_gene: TRBD1

CDR3aa: CSASDRDRGHEQYF
CDR3nt: TGCAGTGCTAGTGACCGGGACAGGGGGCACGAGCAGTACTTC
v_gene: TRBV20-1
abundance: NA
len: 14
j_gene: TRBJ2-7
d_gene: TRBD1